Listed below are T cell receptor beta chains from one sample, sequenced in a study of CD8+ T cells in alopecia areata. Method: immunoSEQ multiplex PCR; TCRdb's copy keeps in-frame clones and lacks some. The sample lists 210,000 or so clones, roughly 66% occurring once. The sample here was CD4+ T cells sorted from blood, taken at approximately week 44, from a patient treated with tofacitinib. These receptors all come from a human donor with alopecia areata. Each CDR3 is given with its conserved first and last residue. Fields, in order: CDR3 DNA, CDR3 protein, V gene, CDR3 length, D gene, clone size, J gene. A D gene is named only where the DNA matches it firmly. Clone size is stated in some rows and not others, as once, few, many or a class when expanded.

CDR3 DNA: TGCGCCAGCAGCCAGGACGGACAGGGGGTTAATGGCTACACCTTC
CDR3 protein: CASSQDGQGVNGYTF
V gene: TRBV4-3
CDR3 length: 15
D gene: TRBD1
clone size: few
J gene: TRBJ1-2

CDR3 DNA: TGCGCCAGCAGCTCCGGGGAGGGAGAGACCCAGTACTTC
CDR3 protein: CASSSGEGETQYF
V gene: TRBV5-1
CDR3 length: 13
D gene: TRBD2
clone size: once
J gene: TRBJ2-5

CDR3 DNA: TGCAGCGTTGTTTTCATGGCGATTAAAAACGACTATGGCTACACCTTC
CDR3 protein: CSVVFMAIKNDYGYTF
V gene: TRBV29-1
CDR3 length: 16
D gene: .
clone size: few
J gene: TRBJ1-2

CDR3 DNA: TGCAGCGTTGAAGAACAGGCCACCTACTTCTATGGCTACACCTTC
CDR3 protein: CSVEEQATYFYGYTF
V gene: TRBV29-1
CDR3 length: 15
D gene: .
clone size: .
J gene: TRBJ1-2

CDR3 DNA: TGTGCCAGCAGTGAAGAAGGGCGCTATGGCTACACCTTC
CDR3 protein: CASSEEGRYGYTF
V gene: TRBV25-1
CDR3 length: 13
D gene: .
clone size: few
J gene: TRBJ1-2

CDR3 DNA: TGTGCCAGCAGCCAGTTAGCATCCGGGACAGGGTATATCGGGGAGCTGTTTTTT
CDR3 protein: CASSQLASGTGYIGELFF
V gene: TRBV7-8
CDR3 length: 18
D gene: TRBD1
clone size: .
J gene: TRBJ2-2

CDR3 DNA: TGTGCCTGGACGGACAGGACGAATTCACCCCTCCACTTT
CDR3 protein: CAWTDRTNSPLHF
V gene: TRBV30
CDR3 length: 13
D gene: TRBD1
clone size: .
J gene: TRBJ1-6

CDR3 DNA: TGCGCCAGCAGCCAAGATTTTGGTAGCGGGGGGCCGTACAATGAGCAGTTCTTC
CDR3 protein: CASSQDFGSGGPYNEQFF
V gene: TRBV4-1
CDR3 length: 18
D gene: TRBD2
clone size: few
J gene: TRBJ2-1

CDR3 DNA: TGTGCCAGCAGCTTAGCGCAGGTCACCCCGGGACAGTTCTTC
CDR3 protein: CASSLAQVTPGQFF
V gene: TRBV7-2
CDR3 length: 14
D gene: .
clone size: .
J gene: TRBJ2-1

CDR3 DNA: TGCAGCGTCCGACTGCTGAACACTGAAGCTTTCTTT
CDR3 protein: CSVRLLNTEAFF
V gene: TRBV29-1
CDR3 length: 12
D gene: .
clone size: .
J gene: TRBJ1-1

CDR3 DNA: TGTGCCATCAGTGAGTCGAAAACAGGGGAAGAGACCCAGTACTTC
CDR3 protein: CAISESKTGEETQYF
V gene: TRBV10-3
CDR3 length: 15
D gene: TRBD1
clone size: .
J gene: TRBJ2-5

CDR3 DNA: TGCAGTGCTAGCGGTTCCTACGAGCAGTACTTC
CDR3 protein: CSASGSYEQYF
V gene: TRBV20-1
CDR3 length: 11
D gene: .
clone size: .
J gene: TRBJ2-7

CDR3 DNA: TGTGCCATCAGTGAGCCAGGGACAGGTGGAACTCCCTACAATGAGCAGTTCTTC
CDR3 protein: CAISEPGTGGTPYNEQFF
V gene: TRBV10-3
CDR3 length: 18
D gene: TRBD1
clone size: .
J gene: TRBJ2-1

CDR3 DNA: TGCAGCGTTGAAGTGTGGGAGGCGGGAAGCACAGATACGCAGTATTTT
CDR3 protein: CSVEVWEAGSTDTQYF
V gene: TRBV29-1
CDR3 length: 16
D gene: .
clone size: .
J gene: TRBJ2-3

CDR3 DNA: TGCGCCAGCAGCCAAGAGGGGGCAGGGAACTATGGCTACACCTTC
CDR3 protein: CASSQEGAGNYGYTF
V gene: TRBV4-3
CDR3 length: 15
D gene: .
clone size: .
J gene: TRBJ1-2

CDR3 DNA: TGCGCCAGCAGGCAGACTCCTACAGTACAAGAGACCCAGTACTTC
CDR3 protein: CASRQTPTVQETQYF
V gene: TRBV5-1
CDR3 length: 15
D gene: .
clone size: .
J gene: TRBJ2-5

CDR3 DNA: TGTGCCAGCAGCTTACCCCAAGGGACTAGAAGGGAGCAGTTCTTC
CDR3 protein: CASSLPQGTRREQFF
V gene: TRBV11-2
CDR3 length: 15
D gene: TRBD2
clone size: .
J gene: TRBJ2-1

CDR3 DNA: TGTGCCAGCAGCCACCCGGGACAGGGGGAATACGAGCAGTACTTC
CDR3 protein: CASSHPGQGEYEQYF
V gene: TRBV4-2
CDR3 length: 15
D gene: TRBD1
clone size: .
J gene: TRBJ2-7

CDR3 DNA: TGCGCCAGCAGCTTGGCCGGGAGTCTCTCGGAGACCCAGTACTTC
CDR3 protein: CASSLAGSLSETQYF
V gene: TRBV5-1
CDR3 length: 15
D gene: .
clone size: .
J gene: TRBJ2-5

CDR3 DNA: TGTGCCAGCAGCGCTAGACCCGGGGCCCAGCATTTT
CDR3 protein: CASSARPGAQHF
V gene: TRBV7-6
CDR3 length: 12
D gene: .
clone size: few
J gene: TRBJ1-5

CDR3 DNA: TGTGCCTGGAGCCGTGACAGGGAGAACACTGAAGCTTTCTTT
CDR3 protein: CAWSRDRENTEAFF
V gene: TRBV30
CDR3 length: 14
D gene: TRBD1
clone size: few
J gene: TRBJ1-1

CDR3 DNA: TGTGCCTGGAATGCGGAAAGGGCCTATGGCTACACCTTC
CDR3 protein: CAWNAERAYGYTF
V gene: TRBV30
CDR3 length: 13
D gene: .
clone size: .
J gene: TRBJ1-2

CDR3 DNA: TGTGCCAGCCGATTCTCGACTAGCGGACAAGAGACCCAGTACTTC
CDR3 protein: CASRFSTSGQETQYF
V gene: TRBV11-2
CDR3 length: 15
D gene: TRBD2
clone size: .
J gene: TRBJ2-5

CDR3 DNA: TGCAGCGTTGGTGGGGGGTCCTACGAGCAGTACTTC
CDR3 protein: CSVGGGSYEQYF
V gene: TRBV29-1
CDR3 length: 12
D gene: .
clone size: .
J gene: TRBJ2-7

CDR3 DNA: TGCGCCAGCTCCAGGGGTGTGGAGAACACTGAAGCTTTCTTT
CDR3 protein: CASSRGVENTEAFF
V gene: TRBV5-1
CDR3 length: 14
D gene: .
clone size: .
J gene: TRBJ1-1

CDR3 DNA: TGTGCCTGGTCGACGGGAATTAATCAGCCCCAGCATTTT
CDR3 protein: CAWSTGINQPQHF
V gene: TRBV30
CDR3 length: 13
D gene: .
clone size: .
J gene: TRBJ1-5

CDR3 DNA: TGTGCCAGCAGCGGCAGGGGCGCTAGGCGCTACACCTTC
CDR3 protein: CASSGRGARRYTF
V gene: TRBV27
CDR3 length: 13
D gene: .
clone size: .
J gene: TRBJ1-2

CDR3 DNA: TGTGCCAGCAGTGAAGAGGTTATAGCACCCCTCCACTTT
CDR3 protein: CASSEEVIAPLHF
V gene: TRBV6-5
CDR3 length: 13
D gene: .
clone size: .
J gene: TRBJ1-6

CDR3 DNA: TGTGCCAGCAGCTTAGGACCGGGAACCGACAAGCAGTACTTC
CDR3 protein: CASSLGPGTDKQYF
V gene: TRBV7-2
CDR3 length: 14
D gene: .
clone size: .
J gene: TRBJ2-7

CDR3 DNA: TGCGCCAGCAGTCAATCGCGGGGGGGCCCCACAGATACGCAGTATTTT
CDR3 protein: CASSQSRGGPTDTQYF
V gene: TRBV23-1
CDR3 length: 16
D gene: TRBD2
clone size: .
J gene: TRBJ2-3